This TCR beta chain was identified during a study of CXCR3-negative and CXCR3-positive naive CD8 T cells. Broader study findings: Hydrophobicity was higher for TRB CDR3s found in CXCR3-positive naive cells than in CXCR3-negative naive cells. The study found comparably high diversity in both naive subsets and much lower diversity in memory CD8+ cells.

5' RACE that incorporated UMI labels was used to prepare the TRB cDNA libraries. TCRdb re-called the 5' RACE reads, yielding one record per CDR3 amino acid sequence without DNA. The sample features roughly 130,000 distinct CDR3 sequences, with about 0.62% in its top ten. A remark on this clonotype: Antigen: not known.

Germline CDR1 LNHNV, CDR2 YYDKDF (reference sequence). The CDR3 totals 15 residues. The receptor was derived from a human donor in good health. Some clones in this sample may be carry-over from other donors' samples. This chain links TRBV15 with TRBJ2-1. Source material: naive CXCR3+ CD8+ T cells from blood. Subset given: CD45RO-CCR7+CD27+CD95- naive CD8+ T cells expressing CXCR3 (TNR3+). CDR3 residues: CATSRDLSVYNEQFF.